These 5 T cell receptor beta chains were sequenced from one sample in a study of cytomegalovirus exposure and HLA in healthy donors. Amplification used 60 Vbeta primers and 13 Jbeta primers. Repertoires were generated with immunoSEQ multiplex PCR, while TCRdb's copy carries only in-frame clones and drops some. The sample consists of about 160,000 clones, 80% to 90% of them appearing once. Specimen: PBMCs. The receptor set was obtained from a woman between 50 and 59 years old in good health and CMV-seronegative.

This clone was observed a single time. CDR3 in DNA: TGTGCCATCAGCCCTAACTCTGCGGGAATAGAGATTGGGACCACCGGGGAGCTGTTTTTT. Translated, it gives CAISPNSAGIEIGTTGELFF. The V call is TRBV10-3, the J call TRBJ2-2, with D perhaps matching TRBD2 (6 bases). Germline CDR1 and CDR2: ENHRY and SYGVKD. The CDR3 contains 20 residues. The germline V and J ends were trimmed by 6 bases and 4 bases, with 30 bases remaining between them.

CDR3 amino acids: CASSILPFGEAFF. As DNA, the CDR3 is TGTGCCAGTAGTATATTACCCTTCGGGGAAGCTTTCTTT. The chain uses TRBV19 and TRBJ1-1; D is undetermined. The CDR3 is made up of 13 amino acids. Per the germline V gene, CDR1 is LNHDA and CDR2 is SQIVND (reference sequence). V was pared by 2 bases and J by 8 bases, with 12 bases between. Full variable domain (missing parts from reference TRBV19 and TRBJ1-1): DGGITQSPKYLFRKEGQNVTLSCEQNLNHDAMYWYRQDPGQGLRLIYYSQIVNDFQKGDIAEGYSVSREKKESFPLTVTSAQKNPTAFYLCASSILPFGEAFFGQGTRLTVV.

This chain uses TRBV7-6 with TRBJ1-1, with TRBD1 identical over 7 bases. The CDR3 runs 13 residues. The junction had 1 base not matched to a gene; V was cut back by 5 bases and J by 1 base. From germline, CDR1 is SGHVS and CDR2 FNYEAQ. CDR3 residues: CASSRQGNTEAFF. CDR3 DNA sequence: TGTGCCAGCAGCAGACAGGGGAACACTGAAGCTTTCTTT.

J is TRBJ2-6 and V is TRBV4-3, with TRBD1 as a possible D gene (6 bases). This CDR3 has 17 amino acids. Trimming took 0 bases from V and 0 from J, leaving 9 bases between them. The germline gives CDR1 LGHNA, CDR2 YSLEER. CDR3 sequence: CASSQEDRSSGANVLTF. The CDR3 nucleotides read TGCGCCAGCAGCCAAGAAGACAGGAGCTCTGGGGCCAACGTCCTGACTTTC.

This chain links TRBV28 with TRBJ1-1; maybe TRBD1 (6 bases). CDR3 length equals 14 residues. Germline CDR1 MDHEN, CDR2 SYDVKM. The germline V and J ends were trimmed by 6 bases and 5 bases, with 16 bases remaining between them. CDR3 in amino acids: CASREGGIGTEAFF. For the CDR3, the DNA is TGTGCCAGCAGGGAGGGGGGGATAGGAACTGAAGCTTTCTTT. Drawing the rest from reference TRBV28 and TRBJ1-1, the complete variable domain is DVKVTQSSRYLVKRTGEKVFLECVQDMDHENMFWYRQDPGLGLRLIYFSYDVKMKEKGDIPEGYSVSREKKERFSLILESASTNQTSMYLCASREGGIGTEAFFGQGTRLTVV.